This entry lists 20 T cell receptor beta chains sequenced from one sample in a study of early T cells in non-severe SARS-CoV-2 infection (dated by TCRdb to about 2021). The library was generated by 5' RACE. For sequencing, a NextSeq 500 was employed. The public sequencing data were trimmed at Q25 with fastp and processed into clonotypes with MiXCR by TCRdb, which kept only in-frame beta chains. Identical CDR3 protein sequences are pooled into one entry, listed with their most common genes and DNA. The sample table holds 99,000 or so distinct CDR3 sequences, of which approximately 15% were seen once. About 1.3% of the sample is taken by the ten largest. The specimen sequenced was whole blood. These receptors all come from an adult who was a healthcare worker with PCR-confirmed SARS-CoV-2 infection or an uninfected control (not recorded which).

V usage is TRBV28 and J usage is TRBJ1-2, with TRBD1 matching over 9 bases. Per the germline V gene, CDR1 is MDHEN and CDR2 is SYDVKM. Trimming took 5 bases from V and 8 from J; bases not matched to a gene: 6. CDR3 length equals 13 residues. CDR3 nucleotide sequence: TGTGCCAGCAGTCCACAGGGGGCGCGAGGCTACACCTTC. Translated, it gives CASSPQGARGYTF.

This clonotype was seen repeatedly, ten times or more. The chain recombines TRBV2 with TRBJ1-5; D gene uncertain. V was shortened by 5 bases and J by 4 bases, with 6 bases between the two germline ends. The CDR3 extends over 12 amino acids. Germline V CDR1 and CDR2: SNHLY, FYNNEI. CDR3 nucleotides: TGTGCCAGCAGTCAAAGAAATCAGCCCCAGCATTTT. This codes for CASSQRNQPQHF.

This clonotype occurred many times. The V call is TRBV27, the J call TRBJ2-5; D gene ambiguous. Germline V gene data show CDR1 as MNHEY and CDR2 as SMNVEV (reference sequence). The CDR3 spans 12 residues. V gave up 3 bases and J gave up 4 bases, with 6 bases separating them. The CDR3 loop reads CASSFWGETQYF. DNA for the CDR3: TGTGCCAGCAGTTTCTGGGGAGAGACCCAGTACTTC.

J is TRBJ1-5 and V is TRBV7-2; D is unclear. CDR1 and CDR2 (germline): SGHTA, FQGNSA. CDR3 length: 13 residues. The V gene lost 2 bases and the J gene lost 1 base, with 3 bases spanning the gap. The CDR3 sequence: CASSLSSNQPQHF. In DNA, the CDR3 is TGTGCCAGCAGCTTATCGAGCAATCAGCCCCAGCATTTT.

This clonotype came up a few times. The rearrangement joins TRBV11-2 to TRBJ1-5; D might be TRBD1 (5 bases). V lost 2 bases and J lost 4, with 9 bases in between. There are 14 residues in the CDR3. Per germline, CDR1 SGHAT and CDR2 FQNNGV. CDR3 loop: CASSLTPGNQPQHF. For the CDR3, the DNA is TGTGCCAGCAGCTTAACCCCAGGGAATCAGCCCCAGCATTTT.

The rearrangement joins TRBV18 to TRBJ2-7, with unresolved D. The CDR3 length is 13 residues. The germline V gene encodes CDR1 KGHSH and CDR2 LQKENI. The V end lost 5 bases, the J end lost 0 bases, and 8 bases lay between the germline ends. In nucleotides, the CDR3 is TGTGCCAGCTCATGGTCACCCTCCTACGAGCAGTACTTC. Translation: CASSWSPSYEQYF.

This clonotype was observed many times. The rearrangement uses TRBV27 and TRBJ1-1, with TRBD1 as a possible D gene (5 bases). This CDR3 is 16 amino acids long. V was pared by 5 bases and J by 1 base, with 17 bases between. Germline V CDR1 and CDR2: MNHEY, SMNVEV (reference sequence). This CDR3 is CASSHNSGTGNTEAFF. The CDR3 DNA sequence: TGTGCCAGCAGTCACAATTCAGGGACGGGGAACACTGAAGCTTTCTTT.

The chain recombines TRBV28 with TRBJ1-5, with D uncertain. V lost 10 bases and J lost 0, with 19 bases in between. Germline-derived CDR1 and CDR2 are MDHEN and SYDVKM. The CDR3 runs 16 residues. The CDR3 DNA reads TGTGCCATCTCCGGGCCCGGCAGTTATAGCAATCAGCCCCAGCATTTT. It codes for CAISGPGSYSNQPQHF.

This clonotype was counted between two and nine times. The chain uses TRBV12-3 or TRBV12-4 and TRBJ1-2; 9 positions match TRBD1. The ends lost 4 bases at V and 8 bases at J; junction bases unmatched: 8. CDR3 length equals 14 residues. The CDR3 DNA reads TGTGCCAGCAGTTCGGGGACAGGGAAGGGAGGCTACACCTTC. This gives the protein CASSSGTGKGGYTF.

This chain uses TRBV5-6 with TRBJ2-3, with D maybe TRBD2 (6 bases). The CDR3 has 17 amino acids. Deletions cut 3 bases from V and 0 bases from J, with 17 bases between. Germline-derived CDR1 and CDR2 are SGHDT and YYEEEE. The CDR3 DNA follows: TGTGCCAGCAGCTCCCCGCGGGGTTGGTATAGCACAGATACGCAGTATTTT. The encoded protein is CASSSPRGWYSTDTQYF.

The rearrangement joins TRBV11-2 to TRBJ1-3, with a weak D call TRBD1 (6 bases). The CDR3 totals 17 residues. CDR1 is SGHAT, CDR2 FQNNGV, per germline. V was trimmed by 3 bases and J by 3 bases, leaving 18 bases between them. CDR3 residues: CASSFRDTESFGNTIYF. The CDR3 DNA sequence: TGTGCCAGCAGCTTTCGGGACACCGAAAGTTTTGGAAACACCATATATTTT.

This clonotype was observed many times. The gene calls are TRBV9 and TRBJ2-5; D uncertain. The CDR3 is 15 amino acids. The ends were cut back, 1 base at V and 0 bases at J, with 10 bases in the middle. Germline CDR1 SGDLS, CDR2 YYNGEE. CDR3 protein: CASSVLGANQETQYF. Written as DNA, the CDR3 is TGTGCCAGCAGCGTATTGGGTGCGAACCAAGAGACCCAGTACTTC.

This clonotype has a count of ten or more. The CDR3 loop reads CASSLGASLARTEAFF. CDR3 DNA sequence: TGTGCCAGCAGCTTAGGCGCCTCTCTGGCCCGGACTGAAGCTTTCTTT. The V gene is TRBV7-6, the J gene TRBJ1-1; D not resolved. CDR1 SGHVS and CDR2 FNYEAQ come from the germline V gene. The V and J ends lost 1 base and 5 bases respectively, with 17 bases between them. CDR3 size: 16 residues.

V usage is TRBV28 and J usage is TRBJ1-5, with TRBD1 matching 9 bases. The CDR3 has 14 residues. Germline V lookup: CDR1 MDHEN, CDR2 SYDVKM. After removal of 5 bases from V and 7 bases from J, the junction contained 6 bases not matched to a gene. CDR3 coding DNA: TGTGCCAGCAGTCCCCGACAGGGGGGACAGCCCCAGCATTTT. Its translation is CASSPRQGGQPQHF.

This clonotype was observed at least ten times. This rearrangement joins TRBV9 to TRBJ2-3, with D possibly matching TRBD2 (5 bases). Germline V gene lookup returns CDR1 SGDLS and CDR2 YYNGEE. Trimming cost V 0 bases and J 2 bases, with 10 bases left between them. This CDR3 is 15 amino acids long. The chain's CDR3 is CASSVGGIDTDTQYF. CDR3 DNA sequence: TGTGCCAGCAGCGTAGGAGGGATCGACACAGATACGCAGTATTTT.

This clonotype turned up a few times. V and J are TRBV7-9 and TRBJ1-1, with unresolved D. Germline V lookup: CDR1 SEHNR, CDR2 FQNEAQ (reference sequence). The CDR3 covers 12 residues. With 7 bases removed from V and 6 bases from J, the gap between germline ends came to 12 bases. DNA for the CDR3: TGTGCCAGCAACCGGGATGGGGCTGAAGCTTTCTTT. It translates to CASNRDGAEAFF.

This clonotype was counted only a few times. CDR3 nucleotides: TGTGCCAGCAGCTCGGGACTAGCGGGAGGTTCTTGGTATTTT. It is translated as CASSSGLAGGSWYF. The gene calls are TRBV11-2 and TRBJ2-3; 15 bases line up with TRBD2. CDR1 SGHAT and CDR2 FQNNGV come from the germline V gene. This CDR3 is 14 amino acids long. The V gene end was trimmed by 4 bases and the J gene end by 14 bases; junction bases not matched to a gene: 7.

This clonotype has only a few counts. The chain carries TRBV29-1 and TRBJ2-5, with a possible D match to TRBD1 (5 bases). Germline values: CDR1 SQVTM, CDR2 ANQGSEA. V gave up 5 bases and J gave up 2 bases, with 12 bases separating them. This CDR3 comprises 13 residues. CDR3 coding DNA: TGCAGCGTTCGGACATTAGGGCAAGAGACCCAGTACTTC. It encodes CSVRTLGQETQYF.

This clonotype was seen repeatedly, ten times or more. The J gene is TRBJ2-6, the V gene TRBV9; 14 positions agree with TRBD2. V shed 3 bases, J shed 4 bases, and the junction held 3 bases outside the gene matches. This CDR3 comprises 17 residues. The germline V gene has CDR1 SGDLS and CDR2 YYNGEE. CDR3: CASSAGLAGAGANVLTF. DNA of the CDR3: TGTGCCAGCAGCGCGGGACTAGCGGGAGCCGGGGCCAACGTCCTGACTTTC.

This clonotype was detected only once. The chain employs TRBV28 and TRBJ2-7; possible D gene TRBD2, 6 bases. V shed 6 bases and J shed 11 bases, with 17 bases lying between them. The germline V gene encodes CDR1 MDHEN and CDR2 SYDVKM. The CDR3 loop spans 12 amino acids. The CDR3 loop is CASSPIADLKYF. CDR3 DNA sequence: TGTGCCAGCAGCCCTATAGCGGATTTGAAGTACTTC.